This T cell receptor (beta chain) originates from a study of regulatory T cells in long-lasting Graves disease. The V end lost 2 bases, the J end lost 4 bases, and 11 bases lay between the germline ends. CDR3 length: 13 amino acids. Germline V lookup: CDR1 GTSNPN, CDR2 SVGIG (reference sequence). Time point reported: persistent/refractory GD, antithyroid drugs over 5 years with positive TRAb. The authors made the TCR library using RNA they extracted from PBMCs. Investigators prepared the TCR beta libraries by applying iRepertoire HTBI primers and Arm-PCR of CDR3 regions. MiXCR, run by TCRdb on the multiplex PCR reads, gives a single entry per CDR3 protein. This table holds hundreds of thousands of distinct CDR3 sequences, around 32% found once.

The chain combines TRBV30 with TRBJ1-2, with D possibly being TRBD1 (5 bases). The clonotype was recovered from a female donor with Graves disease. Sequenced here: peripheral blood mononuclear cells (PBMCs), sampled when the disease was refractory, from a patient treated with antithyroid drugs. CDR3 amino acids: CAWSKGTGYGYTF. The CDR3, as DNA: TGTGCCTGGAGTAAGGGGACGGGCTATGGCTACACCTTC.